This record covers a single TCR beta chain. This clone appeared a single time. What this receptor recognizes is not known. The sample holds no much larger clone one base away, and base qualities are not on file. This sample was taken from a study of blood T cell repertoires in COVID-19 (dated by TCRdb to the early 2020s). Regarding the study in general: Samples covering the acute and convalescent phases of COVID-19 were provided by collaborators in the United States, Italy and Spain. The material from the prospective study consisted of cDNA or gDNA derived from T cells, B-cell-depleted T cells, or PBMCs. The dataset comprised deeply sampled blood TCRbeta repertoires from subjects exposed to, actively infected with, or recovered from COVID-19. The repertoires were released in a freely available public database meant as a resource for research on the immune response to SARS-CoV-2. Samples came from the ongoing ImmuneRACE study (first 160 participants) plus 1,254 subjects from 6 global collaborators. Sample metadata almost always included a de-identified subject ID, COVID-19 status, age in years and sex. Where available, HLA class I and class II types were obtained from metadata supplied by the sample provider rather than from assay-based typing.

CDR1 SGHRS and CDR2 YFSETQ are derived from the germline V gene. A distance of 8 bases separates the germline ends of V and J, which lose 0 bases and 2 bases respectively. The CDR3 numbers 14 residues from cysteine through phenylalanine. This entry keeps only the CDR3 DNA: 42 bases, framed from base 1. TCRbeta CDR3 regions were amplified from genomic DNA by means of the immunoSEQ Assay, a bias-controlled multiplex PCR. The original methods were these. Within the assay, amplification of reference gene primers was used to estimate how many nucleated cells each sample contained. Sequence reads were collapsed and filtered to measure the absolute abundance of every unique TCRbeta CDR3 rearrangement. Productive Simpson clonality was computed per sample as the square root of Simpson's diversity index over productive rearrangements. Held by TCRdb, this immuneACCESS table contains in-frame sequences only and omits some clones. Under half of the omission traces to an unresolved V gene where checked; the cause of the rest is unknown. Clone size and the V and J calls come from that table; the DNA yielded D and trimming. In this sample the table shows 100,000 or so clones, roughly 79% of which occur a single time. Together, the top ten hold about 40% of the sample.

Each collaborating institution followed its own protocols to collect whole blood in K2EDTA tubes. For TCRbeta analysis, collaborators shipped samples as frozen whole blood, isolated PBMCs, or DNA extracted from either of those sample types. What the authors observed across the whole study: The quantity of clinical and demographic metadata differed by source and by participant and was supplied without curation.

The sequencing sample was made of peripheral blood. The clonotype was recovered from a man older than 75 with acute or convalescent COVID-19. The V and J genes are TRBV5-1 and TRBJ2-5; a confident D gene designation cannot be given. The nucleotide sequence reads as follows: TGCGCCAGCAGCTTGGGGGCCTTACAAGAGACCCAGTACTTC. Its protein is CASSLGALQETQYF.